This T cell receptor beta chain was recovered during a study of cytomegalovirus exposure and HLA in healthy donors listed by TCRdb under 2017. Some background on the complete study: In an earlier analysis of 550 to 750 of the donors, about 260 Gb of sequence data and 117 million unique TCR beta sequences from about 179 million T cells were reported. An earlier analysis of around 640 of the donors used high-throughput TCR beta sequencing to judge whether each TCR beta V gene segment behaved as functional or pseudogenic. A later genetic analysis used genome-wide SNP genotypes for about three fifths of the roughly 700 donors, treating that subset as a discovery cohort. Both class I and class II loci were covered by HLA typing, at four-digit resolution. Around 320 gigabases of sequencing data and around 87 million unique TCR sequences were included in an early release covering several hundred HLA-typed donors. Alongside the repertoire data, information on donor age, sex, ethnicity and CMV serostatus was compiled. Among 350 to 400 genotyped donors of the cohort, an average of about 240,000 unique TCR beta nucleotide sequences were sequenced per donor, about a sixth of them non-productive. Along with the approximately 700-subject first cohort, a separate validation cohort of around 110 different subjects was used. In a later analysis, previously published TCR beta repertoires from 666 donors were re-analyzed and high-resolution HLA genotyping was added so that TCR occurrence patterns could be studied. The later analysis used no new phenotypic data to find candidate immune exposures, relying instead on TCR beta sequences and their occurrence across donors. Of the roughly 400 genotyped donors, 81% fell in the genetic ancestry cluster associated with self-reported Caucasian donors. The study aimed to test whether signatures of past pathogen exposure could be identified by cataloging public T cell receptors. Using immunosequencing, the study profiled T cell repertoires from about 650 subjects and related those repertoires to cytomegalovirus serostatus. Typing coverage differed by locus: A, B, C, DRB1 and DQB1 were typed in about 620-640 donors, DQA1 in roughly 500, DPA1 in 600 to 610, and DPB1 in 472. Every repertoire in the discovery cohort had been generated on one and the same sequencing platform. High-throughput TCR immunosequencing, statistical association of individual TCRs with disease status, and machine learning were combined to predict cytomegalovirus infection status. A handful of DR-DQ haplotypes were handled as single units for association and clustering because linkage in the cohort was strong.

In total, 600 or so healthy bone marrow donors made up the cohort. At the time of sampling, all cohort members were nominally healthy, though unrecorded immune exposures were likely present. The donor was CMV seronegative and was included in the group of several hundred seronegative cohort members. Each donor provided a peripheral blood sample, and peripheral blood mononuclear cells were used for TCR beta sequencing. Genomic DNA was extracted from the blood cell samples with the Qiagen DNeasy Blood Extraction Kit. This clone has only a few counts. The clone's antigen remains unknown. No much larger clonotype is one base removed from it; base qualities were not supplied. Overall study outcomes, separate from this receptor: The classifier was reported to diagnose cytomegalovirus status with high specificity and sensitivity in both the original and validation cohorts. Roughly uniform sequencing depth across donors was assumed in presence/absence analyses, although this assumption may not hold. Because counts were too low, about 18 rarely observed V segments, including chromosome 9 orphons, were excluded from the earlier analysis of a few hundred of the donors. According to the authors, the approach could potentially be generalized to other disease states and immunological phenotypes. A later analysis found that TCR association rates varied across HLA loci, with DRB1 alleles showing the most associated TCRs and HLA-C alleles the fewest. An earlier analysis of approximately 590 of the donors showed that most TCR beta V segments appeared in productive rearrangements either about 90% or about 30% of the time, which broadly matched IMGT annotations. When HLA alleles, especially DR and DQ, strongly co-occurred, attributing TCR associations to individual alleles was difficult. Some IMGT-functional V segments, including TRBV6-2 and TRBV6-3, could not be told apart with the 87-base-pair reads, so those segments were excluded. In a later analysis, most CMV-associated TCR beta chains were found to appear HLA-restricted, with HLA associations seemingly driven largely by CMV exposure. Several of the top co-occurrence clusters appeared to be linked to parvovirus B19, influenza, CMV and Epstein-Barr virus, according to a later analysis. For the cohort, immune exposure information was limited to CMV serostatus. In the study, 150 to 200 TCR beta chains were listed as associated with cytomegalovirus. In a later genetic analysis, fewer N-insertions in productive TCRs were reported among donors in an Asian-associated ancestry cluster than the approximately 630-donor mean. Because HLA typing was missing for some donors at each locus, association tests included only the typed subset. The sequencing pipeline was judged likely to have produced a cluster of highly shared sequence variants as a technical artifact. Correlated functional status among segregating V segments might be attributable to linkage disequilibrium, but an unknown experimental factor could not be ruled out. In a later genetic analysis, a missense DCLRE1C variant was associated with V-gene and J-gene trimming of TCR beta chains, and the association was replicated in an independent cohort. Compared with equally common non-associated chains, HLA-associated TCR beta chains in a later analysis were more clonally expanded and had lower generation probabilities. The cohort was sequenced for TCR beta chains only, and without alpha or paired-chain data the features that could be detected were limited. A further reported finding was that TCR beta sequences accurately predicted the HLA-A and HLA-B alleles for most subjects in the first cohort. A few of the identified cytomegalovirus-associated TCR beta chains were confirmed in vitro to be specific for cytomegalovirus antigens. Across donors, most TCR sequences were observed very rarely, whereas some public TCRs were present in many individuals. In a later analysis, 16,951 TCR beta sequences were associated with specific HLA alleles at a false discovery rate of 0.05.

The cysteine opens and the phenylalanine closes a CDR3 of 15 amino acids. Of the read, only the CDR3 DNA is kept; its 45 bases are in frame from base 1. CDR1 and CDR2, looked up from the germline V gene, are SNHLY and FYNNEI. V trim: 6 bases; J trim: 2 bases; unmatched bases: 8. The library was produced with the immunoSEQ multiplex PCR assay. A mixture of 60 forward primers for TCR Vbeta segments and 13 reverse primers for TCR Jbeta segments was used in the multiplex PCR. The CDR3 region of rearranged TCR beta genes was amplified from genomic DNA with a multiplex PCR assay. Amplified TCR beta libraries were sequenced as 87-base-pair reads on the Illumina HiSeq System. The paper's data handling went like this. A later analysis tallied around 87 million unique TCR beta chains across the 700 or so repertoires, and approximately 9.9 million of those chains were shared by two or more donors. Raw reads were error-corrected and collapsed into unique sequences with a nearest-neighbor algorithm that merged closely related sequences to remove PCR and sequencing errors. To assign V, D and J gene segments, CDR3 sequences were aligned to IMGT reference sequences. For a sequence to be retained, a match of at least six nucleotides was required to both a V gene segment and a J gene segment. Rearrangements were called productive when the CDR3 lacked stop codons and stayed in frame with V and J; all others were non-productive. Following IMGT convention, CDR3 was defined as the stretch from the second conserved V-encoded cysteine to the conserved J-encoded phenylalanine. Sequences without an unambiguous match to a single V gene segment were excluded from the earlier analysis of approximately 600 of the donors. In an earlier analysis of a few hundred of the donors, a V segment was called functional when productive rearrangements were above 56.7%, and segregating when the standard deviation between donors exceeded 5%. A statistical classification framework was built for diagnosing cytomegalovirus status from the catalog of TCR beta chain sequences. V and J gene assignment, in a later analysis, came from comparing TCR nucleotide sequences with IMGT/GENE-DB human TR gene sequences. The TCRdist pipeline was used in a later analysis to assign CDR3 sequences and most-parsimonious VDJ recombination scenarios. In a later analysis, each TCR beta chain was defined by its CDR3 amino acid sequence together with its V-gene family, and reads without a unique V-gene family were excluded. A later analysis removed roughly 590 highly shared, low-generation-probability nucleotide sequences to deal with suspected cross-contamination and a sequencing artifact. For each public chain, a later analysis derived a clonal expansion index from normalized ranks of inferred template counts within each repertoire. In a later analysis, generation probabilities were computed using a VDJ recombination model fitted to out-of-frame rearrangements, and the results were checked against IGoR. A later analysis scored TCR-TCR, TCR-HLA and TCR-CMV co-occurrence with hypergeometric tests, applying a repertoire-size bias correction to TCR pairs. To estimate false discovery rates, a later analysis permuted the HLA or CMV assignments 20 times. In a later analysis, co-occurring TCRs were grouped with DBSCAN, and TCRdist sequence similarity was added when clustering was performed within HLA-allele-positive subsets. Repertoires with fewer than 30,000 or more than 120,000 public chains, plus five repertoires with anomalous nucleotide sharing, were excluded from co-occurrence clustering. In TCRdb, the immuneACCESS table is reduced to in-frame sequences with V and J assigned. These tables do not hold every clone; where another copy was compared, an unresolved V gene accounts for under half, and the others remain unexplained. V and J calls and clone size are copied from that table; D and trimming were computed from the DNA. The sample table contains more than 110,000 clones; only one count was recorded for roughly 77% of them. Clones ranked in the top ten supply 3.1% of the sample.

The material sequenced was PBMCs. The receptor chain draws on TRBV2 and TRBJ2-7, with 9 bases aligning to TRBD2. This clonotype originated in a female donor in good health and CMV-seronegative. DNA sequence: TGTGCCAGCAGCCCCTTAGCGGGAGCCCCCTACGAGCAGTACTTC. It encodes CASSPLAGAPYEQYF.